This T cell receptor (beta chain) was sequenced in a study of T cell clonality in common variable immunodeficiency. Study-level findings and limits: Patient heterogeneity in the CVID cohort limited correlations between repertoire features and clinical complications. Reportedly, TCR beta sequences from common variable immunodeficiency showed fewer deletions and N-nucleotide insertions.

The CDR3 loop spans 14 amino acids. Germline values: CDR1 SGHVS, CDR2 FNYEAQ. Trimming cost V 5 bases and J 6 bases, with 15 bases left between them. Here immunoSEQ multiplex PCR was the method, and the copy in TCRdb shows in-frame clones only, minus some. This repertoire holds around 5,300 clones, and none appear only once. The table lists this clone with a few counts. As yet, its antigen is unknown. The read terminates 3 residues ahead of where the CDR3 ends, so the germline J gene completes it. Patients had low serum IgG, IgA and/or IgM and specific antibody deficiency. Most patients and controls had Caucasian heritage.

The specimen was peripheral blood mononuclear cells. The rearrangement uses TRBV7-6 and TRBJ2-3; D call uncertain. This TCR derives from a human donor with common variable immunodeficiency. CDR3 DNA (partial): TGTGCCAGCAGCCACTTCAGGAGAGGCGATACG. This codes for CASSHFRRGDT. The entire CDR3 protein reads CASSHFRRGDTQYF.